Here is one TCR beta chain with its context. The antigen remains unidentified. These data belong to a study of OX40 agonist ivuxolimab in advanced cancers. About the research overall: Of the patients, three showed partial responses, one with hepatocellular carcinoma and two with cutaneous melanoma.

The germline V gene has CDR1 MNHNY and CDR2 SVGAGI (reference sequence). CDR3 length: 12 amino acids. Trimming shortened V by 5 bases and J by 5 bases, and 9 bases separated the two germline ends. Using immunoSEQ multiplex PCR, the repertoire was profiled, and TCRdb retains in-frame clones only, with some absent. Here the sample spans some 71,000 clones, 84% being singletons. Study findings and constraints: Near-lowest levels of clonal expansion characterized partial responders at 0.1-3.0 mg/kg. It was also the case that some nonresponders had low normalized T-cell clonal expansion. Dosing at 0.1 to 3.0 mg/kg was accompanied by clonal expansion of CD4+ and CD8+ blood T cells by week 6.

This sample comprised CD4+ or CD8+ T cells sorted from blood, obtained in a trial of the OX40 agonist ivuxolimab. This sequence joins TRBV6-6 and TRBJ2-5; D not certain. The TCR comes from an adult with an advanced solid tumor such as melanoma, head and neck, liver or kidney cancer. In DNA, the CDR3 is TGTGCCAGCAGTGTGGGGTCGGAGACCCAGTACTTC. Amino acid sequence: CASSVGSETQYF.